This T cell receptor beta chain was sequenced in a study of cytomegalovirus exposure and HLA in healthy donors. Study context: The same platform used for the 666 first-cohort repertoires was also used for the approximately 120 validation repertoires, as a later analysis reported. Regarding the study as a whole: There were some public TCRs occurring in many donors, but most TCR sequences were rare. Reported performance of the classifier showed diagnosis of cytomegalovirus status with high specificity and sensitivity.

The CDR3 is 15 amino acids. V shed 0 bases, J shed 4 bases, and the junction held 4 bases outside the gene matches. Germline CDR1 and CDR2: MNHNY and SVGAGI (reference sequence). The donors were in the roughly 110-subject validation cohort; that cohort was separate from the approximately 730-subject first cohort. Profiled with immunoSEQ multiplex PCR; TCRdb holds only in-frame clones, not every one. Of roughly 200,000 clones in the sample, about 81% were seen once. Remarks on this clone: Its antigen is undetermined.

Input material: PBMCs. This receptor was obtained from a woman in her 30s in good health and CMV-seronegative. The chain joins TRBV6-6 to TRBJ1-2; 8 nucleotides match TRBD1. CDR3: CASSYSADRAYGYTF. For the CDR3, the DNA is TGTGCCAGCAGTTACTCCGCGGACAGGGCCTATGGCTACACCTTC.